This T cell receptor (beta chain) comes out of a study of cytomegalovirus exposure and HLA in healthy donors. With 60 Vbeta and 13 Jbeta primers, the PCR was carried out. The repertoire was sequenced with immunoSEQ multiplex PCR; TCRdb's copy has only in-frame clones and lacks some. The table records about 160,000 clones, roughly 85% of them present only once. This clone was counted between two and nine times. Trimming cost V 0 bases and J 5 bases; bases outside gene matches: 13. The CDR3 runs to 18 residues. From germline, CDR1 is LNHDA and CDR2 SQIVND (reference sequence). V gene TRBV19 combines with J gene TRBJ1-5, with 7 bases aligning to TRBD1. The origin of this receptor is a man aged 18 to 30 in good health and CMV-seropositive. Sequencing input: PBMCs. The chain's CDR3 is CASSIDLRTGAYHQPQHF. CDR3 in DNA: TGTGCCAGTAGTATAGACCTCAGGACAGGCGCCTACCATCAGCCCCAGCATTTT.